Presented here are 32 T cell receptor beta chains from one specimen sequenced in a study of blood T cell repertoires in COVID-19. Data came from immunoSEQ multiplex PCR; TCRdb stores just in-frame clones and leaves some out. The sample shows roughly 100,000 clones, roughly 90% of them seen only once. Sequenced input: peripheral blood. The source of these receptors is a woman aged 50 to 65 with COVID-19, enrolled during active disease.

The chain carries TRBV18 and TRBJ1-1, with TRBD1 matching 9 bases. The CDR3 spans 16 residues. J gave up 5 bases and V 1 base, and 8 bases lay outside the gene matches. Germline V gene sequence: CDR1 KGHSH, CDR2 LQKENI. CDR3 nucleotide sequence: TGTGCCAGCTCACCACTGGACAGGGGTGGGGGTACTGAAGCTTTCTTT. Encoded protein: CASSPLDRGGGTEAFF.

This clone was found once. The CDR3 bases are TGTGCCAGCAGCTCCACCCTAGCTTATGAGCAGTACTTC. Its translation: CASSSTLAYEQYF. The rearrangement links TRBV28 to TRBJ2-7, with D perhaps matching TRBD2 (5 bases). V shed 6 bases and J shed 7 bases, with 16 bases lying between them. Germline CDR1 and CDR2: MDHEN and SYDVKM. The CDR3 covers 13 residues.

V is TRBV4-3 and J is TRBJ2-5; D is possibly TRBD2 (7 bases). Germline CDR1 is LGHNA and CDR2 is YSLEER. The CDR3 is 14 residues long. V dropped 1 base and J dropped 5 bases, with 11 bases sitting between them. The CDR3 nucleotides read TGCGCCAGCAGCCAAGCGGGGGGCGGGGAGACCCAGTACTTC. Translating it yields CASSQAGGGETQYF.

The gene calls are TRBV7-2 and TRBJ2-7; possibly TRBD1 for D (5 bases). Trimming stripped 6 bases from V and 0 bases from J, with 18 bases between. The V gene's germline CDR1 is SGHTA and CDR2 FQGNSA. CDR3 size: 16 residues. The CDR3: CASSLIKRQSSYEQYF. In DNA form, the CDR3 reads TGTGCCAGCAGTTTGATAAAACGACAGAGCTCCTACGAGCAGTACTTC.

The chain couples TRBV7-2 to TRBJ2-7; D possibly corresponds to TRBD1 (6 bases). The CDR3 is made up of 15 amino acids. The germline V gene encodes CDR1 SGHTA and CDR2 FQGNSA. V lost 5 bases and J 2 bases, leaving 16 bases between the germline ends. The CDR3 protein is CASSPQTGSTYEQYF. CDR3 nucleotide sequence: TGTGCCAGCAGCCCTCAGACAGGTTCGACCTACGAGCAGTACTTC.

This chain's CDR3 is CASSQRGFDEQYF. DNA of the CDR3: TGCGCCAGCAGTCAACGAGGTTTCGACGAGCAGTACTTC. The J gene is TRBJ2-7, the V gene TRBV4-1; D ambiguous. Per the germline V gene, CDR1 is MGHRA and CDR2 is YSYEKL. Trimming removed 6 bases at V and 5 bases at J, with 14 bases between. This CDR3 region has 13 residues.

This clone was recorded a few times. This rearrangement joins TRBV11-2 to TRBJ2-7; 7 bases align to TRBD1. V lost 1 base and J lost 2; bases outside the gene matches: 11. CDR3 length equals 17 residues. Germline V gene lookup returns CDR1 SGHAT and CDR2 FQNNGV. CDR3 coding DNA: TGTGCCAGCAGCTTAGTCCTCATGGACAGGACAACCTACGAGCAGTACTTC. Translating it yields CASSLVLMDRTTYEQYF.

This chain uses TRBV10-2 with TRBJ2-2; 8 bases map to TRBD2. V shed 8 bases and J 3 bases; nucleotides not matched to a gene: 2. CDR3 size: 13 residues. CDR1 WSHSY and CDR2 SAAADI come from the germline V gene. The DNA for the CDR3 is TGCGCCAGCGGCGGGGGGTACACCGGGGAGCTGTTTTTT. Translating gives CASGGGYTGELFF.

The V and J genes are TRBV19 and TRBJ1-1, with D perhaps matching TRBD1 (5 bases). V shed 3 bases and J shed 0 bases, with 14 bases lying between them. This CDR3 has 16 residues. Germline V gives CDR1 LNHDA, CDR2 SQIVND (reference sequence). DNA of the CDR3: TGTGCCAGTAGTATGGGGGGGAGGAGCGTGAACACTGAAGCTTTCTTT. Residues: CASSMGGRSVNTEAFF.

This chain links TRBV3-1 (or the pseudogene TRBV3-2) with TRBJ1-1; D perhaps matches TRBD1 (6 bases). V was shortened by 1 base and J by 6 bases, with 18 bases between the two germline ends. From germline, CDR1 is LGHDT and CDR2 YNNKEL (reference sequence). This CDR3 spans 16 amino acids. This CDR3 is CASSQGARGPGAEAFF. The CDR3 bases are TGTGCCAGCAGCCAAGGAGCCCGGGGCCCAGGGGCTGAAGCTTTCTTT.

This chain uses TRBV6-4 with TRBJ2-5; TRBD2 agrees at 9 bases. Germline CDR1 and CDR2: MRHNA and SNTAGT. CDR3 size: 15 residues. J lost 1 base, V lost 4 bases, and 4 bases had no gene match. In DNA, the CDR3 is TGTGCCAGCAGTGCTATGGGACTAGCCCAAGAGACCCAGTACTTC. Amino acids: CASSAMGLAQETQYF.

The chain uses TRBV7-3 and TRBJ2-2; D may be TRBD1 (5 bases). V was pared by 5 bases and J by 1 base, with 11 bases between. Germline V lookup: CDR1 SGHTA, CDR2 FQGTGA. The CDR3 has 15 amino acids. The CDR3 DNA reads TGTGCCAGCAGCACCTACACAGGGAACACCGGGGAGCTGTTTTTT. It translates to CASSTYTGNTGELFF. Together with reference TRBV7-3 and TRBJ2-2, the CDR3 gives the full variable domain: GAGVSQTPSNKVTEKGKYVELRCDPISGHTALYWYRQSLGQGPEFLIYFQGTGAADDSGLPNDRFFAVRPEGSVSTLKIQRTERGDSAVYLCASSTYTGNTGELFFGEGSRLTVL.

The chain uses TRBV5-4 and TRBJ2-3, with 14 bases that match TRBD2. CDR3 length equals 17 residues. The trim removed 0 bases at V and 5 bases at J, leaving 5 bases unmatched. Per germline, CDR1 SGHNT and CDR2 YYREEE (reference sequence). The CDR3 DNA reads TGTGCCAGCAGCTTGGACGGACTAGCGGGGGGTGGAGATACGCAGTATTTT. Residues: CASSLDGLAGGGDTQYF. Full variable domain (rest looked up from reference TRBV5-4 and TRBJ2-3): ETGVTQSPTHLIKTRGQQVTLRCSSQSGHNTVSWYQQALGQGPQFIFQYYREEENGRGNFPPRFSGLQFPNYSSELNVNALELDDSALYLCASSLDGLAGGGDTQYFGPGTRLTVL.

CDR3 region: CASSLVRVGDTQYF. CDR3 DNA sequence: TGTGCCAGCAGCTTAGTTCGGGTCGGGGATACGCAGTATTTT. The chain uses TRBV13 and TRBJ2-3; D remains unclear. CDR1 PRHDT and CDR2 FYEKMQ come from the germline V gene (reference sequence). V shed 1 base and J shed 6 bases, with 11 bases lying between them. CDR3 length: 14 residues.

This clone has only a few counts. V is TRBV5-8 and J is TRBJ2-3, with D possibly being TRBD2 (6 bases). The CDR3 covers 15 residues. V lost 7 bases and J 2 bases, leaving 17 bases between the germline ends. The V gene's germline CDR1 is SGHTS and CDR2 YDEGEE. The CDR3 loop is CASGRRLVSTDTQYF. The CDR3 nucleotides are TGTGCCAGCGGCCGTCGACTAGTGTCCACAGATACGCAGTATTTT.

The chain recombines TRBV7-9 with TRBJ1-1; D ambiguous. There are 15 residues in the CDR3. Germline values: CDR1 SEHNR, CDR2 FQNEAQ (reference sequence). V gave up 4 bases and J gave up 0 bases, with 12 bases separating them. The CDR3 reads CASSSDTKMNTEAFF. The DNA for the CDR3 is TGTGCCAGCAGCTCCGACACCAAAATGAACACTGAAGCTTTCTTT.

The chain joins TRBV10-3 to TRBJ1-1; D is perhaps TRBD1 (6 bases). Trimming pared 4 bases from V and 10 bases from J, leaving 16 bases between. This CDR3 has 13 amino acids. Germline V gene lookup returns CDR1 ENHRY and CDR2 SYGVKD. In nucleotides, the CDR3 is TGTGCCATCAGTGTTATTCTTGAGACAGGAGCTTTCTTT. This encodes CAISVILETGAFF.

The chain recombines TRBV12-5 with TRBJ2-7; the match to TRBD1 covers 11 bases. Germline V gene sequence: CDR1 LGHNT, CDR2 FRNRAP. The J segment lost 4 bases and the V segment lost 6 bases, leaving 2 bases of the junction unmatched. This CDR3 is built from 13 residues. CDR3 region: CASGRDRGYEQYF. The CDR3 region has the DNA TGTGCTAGTGGCCGGGACAGGGGGTACGAGCAGTACTTC.

The J gene is TRBJ1-2, the V gene TRBV19; D is possibly TRBD1 (5 bases). There are 14 residues in the CDR3. Trimming left V 5 bases short and J 4 bases short, with 14 bases between. Germline V gene data show CDR1 as LNHDA and CDR2 as SQIVND (reference sequence). The DNA of the CDR3 is TGTGCCAGTAGTCCCGGGGGGAGAAGCTATGGCTACACCTTC. Translated: CASSPGGRSYGYTF.

The chain is built from TRBV5-4 and TRBJ1-1; 7 bases fit TRBD1. The trim removed 4 bases at V and 3 bases at J, leaving 18 bases unmatched. The CDR3 spans 18 residues. Germline assignment: CDR1 SGHNT and CDR2 YYREEE (reference sequence). The CDR3 DNA is TGTGCCAGCAGCAGGGGACAGATCCTTTTGGGCTCGGACACTGAAGCTTTCTTT. Translating gives CASSRGQILLGSDTEAFF.

The chain combines TRBV28 with TRBJ1-3; 10 bases map to TRBD1. The ends lost 4 bases at V and 0 bases at J; junction bases unmatched: 15. This CDR3 has 20 amino acids. CDR1 is MDHEN, CDR2 SYDVKM, per germline. The CDR3: CASSSHSGQGTLRSGNTIYF. The CDR3, as DNA: TGTGCCAGCAGTTCCCACTCGGGACAGGGGACCCTACGCTCTGGAAACACCATATATTTT.

This chain connects TRBV24-1 to TRBJ2-3, with a possible D match to TRBD2 (7 bases). With 4 bases removed from V and 2 bases from J, the gap between germline ends came to 12 bases. In germline, CDR1 is KGHDR, CDR2 SFDVKD. The CDR3 is made up of 15 amino acids. CDR3 bases: TGTGCCACCAGTGAGGGGGGGCCCTTCACAGATACGCAGTATTTT. Encoded protein: CATSEGGPFTDTQYF.

The chain links TRBV2 to TRBJ2-5, with TRBD1 matching over 8 bases. V was pared by 7 bases and J by 5 bases, with 9 bases of the junction left unmatched. CDR3 size: 14 residues. Germline V gene lookup returns CDR1 SNHLY and CDR2 FYNNEI. The CDR3 loop reads CASTMGQAEETQYF. CDR3 nucleotide sequence: TGTGCCAGCACTATGGGACAGGCAGAGGAGACCCAGTACTTC.

The CDR3 region is CASSLALHSSLGEQYF. CDR3 nucleotide sequence: TGTGCCAGCAGCTTAGCGCTCCACTCTAGTTTAGGCGAGCAGTACTTC. The chain employs TRBV7-2 and TRBJ2-7; no clear D. The CDR3 is 16 residues long. Germline values: CDR1 SGHTA, CDR2 FQGNSA. Trimming took off 0 bases at V and 6 bases at J, with 18 bases between the two ends.

CDR3 residues: CASSGQGTGGNQPQHF. The CDR3 DNA is TGTGCCAGCAGTGGGCAGGGCACAGGCGGCAATCAGCCCCAGCATTTT. This rearrangement joins TRBV2 to TRBJ1-5; D is perhaps TRBD1 (5 bases). The CDR3 runs 16 residues. Between the trimmed V and J ends, which lost 4 bases and 2 bases, there was a span of 15 bases. Germline V lookup: CDR1 SNHLY, CDR2 FYNNEI.

This chain links TRBV5-4 with TRBJ1-2, with 11 bases fitting TRBD1. V lost 3 bases, J lost 8 bases, and 3 bases stayed unmatched. The CDR3 has 13 amino acids. Germline V gene data show CDR1 as SGHNT and CDR2 as YYREEE (reference sequence). CDR3 DNA sequence: TGTGCCAGCAGCTGGACAGGGGGCGAAGGCTACACCTTC. It yields the protein CASSWTGGEGYTF.

The chain carries TRBV6-5 and TRBJ1-5, with 8 bases lining up with TRBD1. The V and J ends lost 6 bases and 16 bases, in that order; junction bases with no gene match: 11. The CDR3 runs 12 residues. The V gene's germline CDR1 is MNHEY and CDR2 SVGAGI. The CDR3 loop is CASSQGQGGEHF. The CDR3 DNA sequence: TGTGCCAGCAGCCAAGGACAGGGAGGGGAACATTTT.

V usage is TRBV5-1 and J usage is TRBJ2-3; 7 bases align to TRBD2. Germline V gene data show CDR1 as SGHRS and CDR2 as YFSETQ. The CDR3 length is 15 residues. V lost 4 bases and J lost 2; bases outside the gene matches: 7. CDR3 sequence reads: CASSRSGGFTDTQYF. Here the CDR3 DNA reads TGCGCCAGCAGCCGATCCGGGGGGTTCACAGATACGCAGTATTTT.

DNA of the CDR3: TGTGCCAGCAGTGAAGAGTCGACTTACAATGAGCAGTTCTTC. Amino acid sequence: CASSEESTYNEQFF. The chain joins TRBV2 to TRBJ2-1; D remains unclear. The CDR3 runs to 14 residues. The V end was cut by 1 base, the J end by 4 bases, with 8 bases between. Germline CDR1 reads SNHLY; CDR2 reads FYNNEI.

This clone was picked up one time. The chain has TRBV6-5 and TRBJ1-6; 7 bases fit TRBD1. Germline trimming cut 6 bases from V and 6 bases from J; bases unmatched to any gene: 8. CDR3 size: 15 residues. Germline lookup yields CDR1 MNHEY and CDR2 SVGAGI. The CDR3 is CASRPSGTVNSPLHF. The CDR3 DNA reads TGTGCCAGCAGACCCTCCGGGACAGTTAATTCACCCCTCCACTTT.

This clone has more than one count but fewer than ten. The gene calls are TRBV9 and TRBJ2-7; D possibly corresponds to TRBD2 (6 bases). Germline CDR1 and CDR2: SGDLS and YYNGEE. This CDR3 has 14 amino acids. V lost 0 bases and J lost 3, with 10 bases in between. CDR3: CASSVDRGSYEQYF. The CDR3 nucleotides are TGTGCCAGCAGCGTAGACCGGGGGAGCTACGAGCAGTACTTC.

A single count supports this clone. This sequence joins TRBV15 and TRBJ2-5; no reliable D call. V gave up 4 bases and J gave up 2 bases, with 11 bases separating them. Germline V lookup: CDR1 LNHNV, CDR2 YYDKDF (reference sequence). The CDR3 extends over 14 amino acids. DNA for the CDR3: TGTGCCACCAGCAACCACGTGAGTCAAGAGACCCAGTACTTC. Amino acid sequence: CATSNHVSQETQYF.